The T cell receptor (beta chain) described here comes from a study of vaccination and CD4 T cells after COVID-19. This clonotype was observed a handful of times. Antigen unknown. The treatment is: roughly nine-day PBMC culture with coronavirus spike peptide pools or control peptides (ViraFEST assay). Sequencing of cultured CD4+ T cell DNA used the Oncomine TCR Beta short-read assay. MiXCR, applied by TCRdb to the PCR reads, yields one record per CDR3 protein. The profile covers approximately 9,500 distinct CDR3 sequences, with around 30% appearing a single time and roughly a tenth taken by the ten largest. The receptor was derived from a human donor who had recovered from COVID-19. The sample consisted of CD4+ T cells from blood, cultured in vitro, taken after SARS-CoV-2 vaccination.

CDR3 nucleotides: TGTGCCAGCAGTGCCGGACTAGCGGGCGGTCGGGGTTCCCAGTACTTC. This encodes CASSAGLAGGRGSQYF. The chain recombines TRBV2 with TRBJ2-5; TRBD2 matches at 11 bases. Germline values: CDR1 SNHLY, CDR2 FYNNEI. V gave up 4 bases and J gave up 9 bases; unmatched junction bases: 13. The CDR3 is 16 residues long.